These 25 T cell receptor beta chains were sequenced from one sample in a study of T cell responses to AZD1222 COVID-19 vaccine. Repertoires were generated with immunoSEQ multiplex PCR, while TCRdb's copy carries only in-frame clones and drops some. The profile shows about 110,000 clones, more than 70% of them singletons. This specimen was peripheral blood, taken on day 0 of MenACWY control vaccination. These receptors were taken from an adult in good health.

This chain links TRBV27 with TRBJ1-5, with D possibly being TRBD1 (6 bases). V was clipped by 5 bases and J by 5 bases, with 19 bases between them. CDR1 and CDR2 (germline): MNHEY, SMNVEV (reference sequence). This CDR3 comprises 16 residues. CDR3 sequence: CASSPKEKGGDQPQHF. DNA for the CDR3: TGTGCCAGCAGTCCTAAGGAGAAAGGGGGGGATCAGCCCCAGCATTTT.

This clone was seen a few times. V and J are TRBV6-5 and TRBJ2-1; 7 nucleotides match TRBD1. The V and J ends lost 7 bases and 1 base, in that order; junction bases with no gene match: 7. The CDR3 has 15 amino acids. Germline V gives CDR1 MNHEY, CDR2 SVGAGI. The CDR3 DNA reads TGTGCCAGCACCGACAGGGCCGGTTCCTACAATGAGCAGTTCTTC. Translated: CASTDRAGSYNEQFF.

The V and J genes are TRBV2 and TRBJ2-1; D not certain. This CDR3 region has 12 residues. Germline V gene sequence: CDR1 SNHLY, CDR2 FYNNEI. Trimming cost V 11 bases and J 4 bases, with 12 bases left between them. The CDR3 DNA follows: TGTGCCGGAATGACTGGGTACAATGAGCAGTTCTTC. Protein sequence: CAGMTGYNEQFF.

V and J are TRBV5-3 and TRBJ2-7; no clear D. TRBV5-3 is an open reading frame, and its role is uncertain. The CDR3 runs 14 residues. Trimming removed 2 bases at V and 2 bases at J, with 11 bases between. DNA for the CDR3: TGTGCCAGAAGCTTTCCCGGGCACCCCTACGAGCAGTACTTC. Translating gives CARSFPGHPYEQYF.

V gene TRBV6-5 combines with J gene TRBJ1-2, with D maybe TRBD1 (5 bases). With 2 bases removed from V and 5 bases from J, the gap between germline ends came to 12 bases. The CDR3 is made up of 14 amino acids. Per germline, CDR1 MNHEY and CDR2 SVGAGI. CDR3 in amino acids: CASSYLGRAYGYTF. CDR3 coding DNA: TGTGCCAGCAGTTACCTGGGACGGGCTTATGGCTACACCTTC.

The rearrangement joins TRBV12-3 or TRBV12-4 to TRBJ1-1, with D unclear. Trimming took 2 bases from V and 5 from J, leaving 6 bases between them. This CDR3 contains 12 residues. CDR3 bases: TGTGCCAGCAGTTTACTGTTTACTGAAGCTTTCTTT. It encodes CASSLLFTEAFF.

V and J are TRBV11-3 and TRBJ1-6, with D perhaps TRBD1 (5 bases). Germline loops: CDR1 SGHNT, CDR2 YENEEA. There are 13 residues in the CDR3. V lost 3 bases to trimming and J lost 12 bases, with 12 bases between them. In nucleotides, the CDR3 is TGTGCCAGCAGCTTCGTATACGGGGGACCCCTCCACTTT. This encodes CASSFVYGGPLHF.

The rearrangement uses TRBV5-4 and TRBJ2-6; D is ambiguous. The CDR3 is made up of 15 amino acids. The germline V and J ends were trimmed by 5 bases and 4 bases, with 13 bases remaining between them. In germline, CDR1 is SGHNT, CDR2 YYREEE (reference sequence). This CDR3 is CASRPYSTGANVLTF. The CDR3 DNA follows: TGTGCCAGCAGGCCCTACTCTACCGGGGCCAACGTCCTGACTTTC.

This clone has only one observation. The CDR3 nucleotides are TGTGCCAGCAGCGTAGGTCCTCAGGAGGGCCGGGGAAACTATGGCTACACCTTC. This encodes CASSVGPQEGRGNYGYTF. This rearrangement joins TRBV9 to TRBJ1-2; D is unresolved. V was pared by 0 bases and J by 2 bases, with 20 bases between. Germline-derived CDR1 and CDR2 are SGDLS and YYNGEE. This CDR3 contains 18 residues.

This sequence joins TRBV19 and TRBJ1-4, with D uncertain. This CDR3 has 14 residues. V lost 3 bases to trimming and J lost 7 bases, with 12 bases between them. Germline CDR1 and CDR2: LNHDA and SQIVND (reference sequence). The CDR3 region is CASSISPGGEKLFF. The CDR3 DNA reads TGTGCCAGTAGTATCAGTCCCGGTGGTGAAAAACTGTTTTTT.

This sequence joins TRBV4-3 and TRBJ1-6; no firm D call. The CDR3 covers 12 residues. V lost 2 bases to trimming and J lost 14 bases, with 10 bases between them. Per germline, CDR1 LGHNA and CDR2 YSLEER. CDR3 region: CASSQNGEALHF. The DNA for the CDR3 is TGCGCCAGCAGCCAAAACGGGGAGGCCCTCCACTTT.

The chain links TRBV19 to TRBJ1-5; weak D call: TRBD1 (5 bases). The V end lost 0 bases, the J end lost 8 bases, and 23 bases lay between the germline ends. CDR3 length equals 18 residues. CDR1 is LNHDA, CDR2 SQIVND, per germline (reference sequence). CDR3 residues: CASSIESGTGTGLEPQHF. The CDR3, as DNA: TGTGCCAGTAGTATAGAATCCGGGACGGGGACCGGGTTGGAGCCCCAGCATTTT.

The V and J genes are TRBV18 and TRBJ2-7; D is possibly TRBD1 or TRBD2 (6 bases each). The CDR3 is 15 amino acids. Per the germline V gene, CDR1 is KGHSH and CDR2 is LQKENI. Trimming took 2 bases from V and 6 from J, leaving 17 bases between them. CDR3 DNA: TGTGCCAGCTCACCAGGGGGGCGAGGTGTACGCGAGCAGTACTTC. Translating it yields CASSPGGRGVREQYF.

The chain couples TRBV9 to TRBJ2-1; D is uncertain. The CDR3 sequence is 13 residues long. The V end was cut by 2 bases, the J end by 7 bases, with 10 bases between. Germline assignment: CDR1 SGDLS and CDR2 YYNGEE. CDR3: CASSVGFWNEQFF. The CDR3 DNA is TGTGCCAGCAGCGTGGGATTCTGGAATGAGCAGTTCTTC.

The table lists this clone with a count of one. The V gene is TRBV6-5, the J gene TRBJ2-5; D is unclear. Trimming took off 0 bases at V and 5 bases at J, with 13 bases between the two ends. The CDR3 is made up of 15 amino acids. CDR1 is MNHEY, CDR2 SVGAGI, per germline. CDR3 sequence: CASSYSDGWMETQYF. As DNA, the CDR3 is TGTGCCAGCAGTTACTCGGACGGTTGGATGGAGACCCAGTACTTC.

The chain combines TRBV2 with TRBJ2-4; 9 positions match TRBD1. The ends lost 5 bases at V and 4 bases at J; junction bases unmatched: 6. CDR3 length equals 15 residues. Per germline, CDR1 SNHLY and CDR2 FYNNEI. The CDR3 DNA follows: TGTGCCAGCAGTCCTACGACAGGGGGGAAAAACATTCAGTACTTC. It encodes CASSPTTGGKNIQYF.

V usage is TRBV6-1 and J usage is TRBJ1-2, with 9 positions matching TRBD1. V gave up 1 base and J gave up 12 bases; unmatched junction bases: 3. Looked up from germline, CDR1 is MNHNS and CDR2 is SASEGT. This CDR3 contains 12 residues. The CDR3: CASSEGQGVDTF. The CDR3 nucleotides read TGTGCCAGCAGTGAAGGACAGGGGGTAGACACCTTC.

The gene calls are TRBV10-1 and TRBJ1-2; 8 nucleotides line up with TRBD1. Trimming removed 7 bases from V and 0 bases from J; junction bases left unmatched: 10. Looked up from germline, CDR1 is WNHNN and CDR2 is SYGVQD (reference sequence). The CDR3 sequence is 16 residues long. The DNA for the CDR3 is TGCGCCAGCATTCGGACAGGGAAGAGTACTAACTATGGCTACACCTTC. Translated, it gives CASIRTGKSTNYGYTF.

V is TRBV9 and J is TRBJ2-2; 7 bases are a match to TRBD1. Germline CDR1 reads SGDLS; CDR2 reads YYNGEE. The CDR3 totals 16 residues. V was pared by 2 bases and J by 0 bases, with 4 bases of the junction left unmatched. DNA for the CDR3: TGTGCCAGCAGCGTCACCAGGGGGTCGAACACCGGGGAGCTGTTTTTT. It translates to CASSVTRGSNTGELFF.

The J gene is TRBJ2-7, the V gene TRBV19; TRBD2 matches 9 bases. This CDR3 spans 13 amino acids. Germline CDR1 reads LNHDA; CDR2 reads SQIVND (reference sequence). The ends lost 6 bases at V and 3 bases at J; junction bases unmatched: 3. CDR3 amino acids: CASRLAGNYEQYF. DNA for the CDR3: TGTGCCAGTAGGCTAGCGGGGAACTACGAGCAGTACTTC.

The rearrangement joins TRBV7-8 to TRBJ2-5; D not certain. The CDR3 loop spans 13 amino acids. Looked up from germline, CDR1 is SGHVS and CDR2 is FQNEAQ. V was shortened by 5 bases and J by 7 bases, with 14 bases between the two germline ends. The CDR3 nucleotides read TGTGCCAGCAGCGGTTCCTCGCCGGGGACCCAGTACTTC. Translation gives CASSGSSPGTQYF.

The J gene is TRBJ2-2, the V gene TRBV27; D might be TRBD2 (7 bases). Trimming pared 4 bases from V and 5 bases from J, leaving 17 bases between. Germline V CDR1 and CDR2: MNHEY, SMNVEV (reference sequence). This CDR3 has 16 residues. The CDR3 loop reads CASSWGGAAGTGELFF. The CDR3 nucleotides read TGTGCCAGCAGTTGGGGGGGGGCAGCAGGGACCGGGGAGCTGTTTTTT.

The J gene is TRBJ2-3, the V gene TRBV7-9, with TRBD1 matching over 7 bases. Trimming took 1 base from V and 3 from J; bases not matched to a gene: 1. CDR3 length equals 14 residues. Germline CDR1 is SEHNR and CDR2 is FQNEAQ (reference sequence). In DNA form, the CDR3 reads TGTGCCAGCAGCTTAGAGGGGGCAACAGATACGCAGTATTTT. Translating gives CASSLEGATDTQYF.

The V call is TRBV3-1 (or the pseudogene TRBV3-2), the J call TRBJ2-7; 8 bases are a match to TRBD1. J gave up 4 bases and V 1 base, and 6 bases lay outside the gene matches. The CDR3 sequence is 15 residues long. CDR1 is LGHDT, CDR2 YNNKEL, per germline (reference sequence). The CDR3 here is CASSQGSGGFYEQYF. The DNA of the CDR3 is TGTGCCAGCAGCCAAGGATCAGGGGGCTTTTACGAGCAGTACTTC.

V gene TRBV15 combines with J gene TRBJ1-1; possible D gene TRBD1, 6 bases. The CDR3 sequence is 12 residues long. From germline, CDR1 is LNHNV and CDR2 YYDKDF (reference sequence). Trimming took off 2 bases at V and 6 bases at J, with 7 bases between the two ends. The chain's CDR3 is CATSRRGAEAFF. CDR3 bases: TGTGCCACCAGCAGAAGGGGGGCTGAAGCTTTCTTT. The complete variable domain, with remaining parts taken from reference TRBV15 and TRBJ1-1, reads DAMVIQNPRYQVTQFGKPVTLSCSQTLNHNVMYWYQQKSSQAPKLLFHYYDKDFNNEADTPDNFQSRRPNTSFCFLDIRSPGLGDTAMYLCATSRRGAEAFFGQGTRLTVV.